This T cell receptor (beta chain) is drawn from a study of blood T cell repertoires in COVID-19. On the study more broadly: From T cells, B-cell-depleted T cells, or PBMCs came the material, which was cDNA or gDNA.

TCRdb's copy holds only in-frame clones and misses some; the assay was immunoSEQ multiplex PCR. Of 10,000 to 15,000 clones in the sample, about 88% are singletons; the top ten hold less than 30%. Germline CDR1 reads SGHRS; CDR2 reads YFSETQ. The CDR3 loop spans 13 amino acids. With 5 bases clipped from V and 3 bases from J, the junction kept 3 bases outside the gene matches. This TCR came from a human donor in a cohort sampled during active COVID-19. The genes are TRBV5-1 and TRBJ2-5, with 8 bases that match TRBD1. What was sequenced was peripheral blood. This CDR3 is CASSQDREETQYF. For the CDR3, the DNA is TGCGCCAGCAGTCAGGACAGGGAAGAGACCCAGTACTTC.